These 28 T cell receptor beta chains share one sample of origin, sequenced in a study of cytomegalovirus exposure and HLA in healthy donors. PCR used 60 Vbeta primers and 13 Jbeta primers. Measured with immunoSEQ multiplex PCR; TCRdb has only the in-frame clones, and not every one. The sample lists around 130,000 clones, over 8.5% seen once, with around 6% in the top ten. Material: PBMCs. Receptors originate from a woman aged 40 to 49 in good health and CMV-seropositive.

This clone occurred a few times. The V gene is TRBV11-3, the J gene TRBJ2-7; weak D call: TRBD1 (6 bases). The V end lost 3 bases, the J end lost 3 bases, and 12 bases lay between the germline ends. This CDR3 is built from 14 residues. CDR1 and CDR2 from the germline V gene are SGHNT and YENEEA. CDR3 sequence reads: CASSLFTDSYEQYF. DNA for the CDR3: TGTGCCAGCAGCTTGTTTACGGACAGCTACGAGCAGTACTTC. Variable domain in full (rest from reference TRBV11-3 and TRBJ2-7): EAGVVQSPRYKIIEKKQPVAFWCNPISGHNTLYWYLQNLGQGPELLIRYENEEAVDDSQLPKDRFSAERLKGVDSTLKIQPAELGDSAVYLCASSLFTDSYEQYFGPGTRLTVT.

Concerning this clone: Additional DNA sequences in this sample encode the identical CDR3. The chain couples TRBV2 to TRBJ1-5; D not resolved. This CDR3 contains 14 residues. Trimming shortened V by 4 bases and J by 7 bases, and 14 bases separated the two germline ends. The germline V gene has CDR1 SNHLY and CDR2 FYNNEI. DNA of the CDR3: TGTGCCAGCAGTGGGAGGGCTGTTAACCAGCCCCAGCATTTT. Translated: CASSGRAVNQPQHF.

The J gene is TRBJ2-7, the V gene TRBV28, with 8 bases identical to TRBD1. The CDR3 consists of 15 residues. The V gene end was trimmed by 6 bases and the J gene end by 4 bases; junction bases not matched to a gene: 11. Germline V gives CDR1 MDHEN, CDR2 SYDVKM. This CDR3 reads CASSQPGRGLYEQYF. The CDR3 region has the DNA TGTGCCAGCAGCCAGCCGGGCAGGGGGCTATACGAGCAGTACTTC.

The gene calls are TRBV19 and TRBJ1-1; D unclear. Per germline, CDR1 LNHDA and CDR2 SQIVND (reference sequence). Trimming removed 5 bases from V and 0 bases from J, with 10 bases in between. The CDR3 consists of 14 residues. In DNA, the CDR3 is TGTGCCAGTAGTCCACAGATATTGAACACTGAAGCTTTCTTT. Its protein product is CASSPQILNTEAFF.

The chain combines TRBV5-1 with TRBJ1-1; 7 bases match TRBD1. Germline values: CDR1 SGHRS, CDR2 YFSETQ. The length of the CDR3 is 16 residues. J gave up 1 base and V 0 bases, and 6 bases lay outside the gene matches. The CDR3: CASSLAGTEPNTEAFF. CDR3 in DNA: TGCGCCAGCAGCTTGGCCGGGACAGAGCCGAACACTGAAGCTTTCTTT.

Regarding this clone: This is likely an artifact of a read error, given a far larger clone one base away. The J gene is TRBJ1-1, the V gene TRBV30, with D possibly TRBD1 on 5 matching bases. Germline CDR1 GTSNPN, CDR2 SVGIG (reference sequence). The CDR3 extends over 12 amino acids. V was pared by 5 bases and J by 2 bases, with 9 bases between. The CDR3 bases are TGTGCCTGGGCCAGGGTTAACACTGAAGCTTTCTTT. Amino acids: CAWARVNTEAFF.

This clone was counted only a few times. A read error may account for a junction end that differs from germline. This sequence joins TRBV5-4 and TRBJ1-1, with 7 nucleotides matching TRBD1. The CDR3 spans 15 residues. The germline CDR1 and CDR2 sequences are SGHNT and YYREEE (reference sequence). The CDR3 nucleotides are TGTGCCAGCACCTTGACAGGGACCATGAACACTGAAGCTTTCTTT. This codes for CASTLTGTMNTEAFF. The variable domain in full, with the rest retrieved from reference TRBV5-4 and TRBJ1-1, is ETGVTQSPTHLIKTRGQQVTLRCSSQSGHNTVSWYQQALGQGPQFIFQYYREEENGRGNFPPRFSGLQFPNYSSELNVNALELDDSALYLCASTLTGTMNTEAFFGQGTRLTVV.

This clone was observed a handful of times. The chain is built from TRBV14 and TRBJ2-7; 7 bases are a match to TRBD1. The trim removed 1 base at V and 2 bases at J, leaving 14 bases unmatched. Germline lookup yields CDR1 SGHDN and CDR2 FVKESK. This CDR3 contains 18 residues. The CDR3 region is CASSQVGRFGQAAYEQYF. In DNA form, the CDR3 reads TGTGCCAGCAGCCAAGTGGGCCGTTTCGGACAGGCGGCCTACGAGCAGTACTTC.

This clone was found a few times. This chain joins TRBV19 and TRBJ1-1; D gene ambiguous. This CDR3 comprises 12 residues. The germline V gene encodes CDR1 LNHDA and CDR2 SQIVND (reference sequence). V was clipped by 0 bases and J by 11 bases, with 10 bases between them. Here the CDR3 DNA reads TGTGCCAGTAGTATAGATCGGCTAGTGGCTTTCTTT. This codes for CASSIDRLVAFF.

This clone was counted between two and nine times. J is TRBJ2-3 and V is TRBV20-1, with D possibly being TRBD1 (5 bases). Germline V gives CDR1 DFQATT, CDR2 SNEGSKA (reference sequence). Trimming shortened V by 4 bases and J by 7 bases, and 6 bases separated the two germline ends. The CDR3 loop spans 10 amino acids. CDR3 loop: CSAKGNTQYF. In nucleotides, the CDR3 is TGCAGTGCTAAGGGGAATACGCAGTATTTT.

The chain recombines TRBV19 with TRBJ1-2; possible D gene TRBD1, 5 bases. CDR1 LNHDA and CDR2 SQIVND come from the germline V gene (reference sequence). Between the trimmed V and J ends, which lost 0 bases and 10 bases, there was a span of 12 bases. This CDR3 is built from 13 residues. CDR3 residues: CASSIDWSTVYTF. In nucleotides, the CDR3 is TGTGCCAGTAGTATAGATTGGTCGACAGTCTACACCTTC.

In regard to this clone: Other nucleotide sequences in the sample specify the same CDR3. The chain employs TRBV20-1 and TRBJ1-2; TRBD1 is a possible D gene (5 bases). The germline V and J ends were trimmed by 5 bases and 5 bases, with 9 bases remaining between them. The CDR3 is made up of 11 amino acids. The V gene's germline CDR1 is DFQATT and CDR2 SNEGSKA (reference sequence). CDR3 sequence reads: CSAYRGYGYTF. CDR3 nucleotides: TGCAGTGCTTATAGGGGTTATGGCTACACCTTC.

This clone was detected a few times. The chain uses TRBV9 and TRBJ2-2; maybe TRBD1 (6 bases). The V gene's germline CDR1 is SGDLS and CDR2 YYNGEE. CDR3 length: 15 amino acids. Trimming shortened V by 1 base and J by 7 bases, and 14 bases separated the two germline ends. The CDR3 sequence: CASSVLNGGIGELFF. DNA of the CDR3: TGTGCCAGCAGCGTACTTAATGGGGGCATCGGGGAGCTGTTTTTT.

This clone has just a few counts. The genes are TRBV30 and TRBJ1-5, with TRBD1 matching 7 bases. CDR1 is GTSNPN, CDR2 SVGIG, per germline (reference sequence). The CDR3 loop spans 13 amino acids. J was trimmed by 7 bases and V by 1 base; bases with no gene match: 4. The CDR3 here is CAWSATGRQPQHF. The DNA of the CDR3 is TGTGCCTGGAGTGCGACAGGGAGGCAGCCCCAGCATTTT.

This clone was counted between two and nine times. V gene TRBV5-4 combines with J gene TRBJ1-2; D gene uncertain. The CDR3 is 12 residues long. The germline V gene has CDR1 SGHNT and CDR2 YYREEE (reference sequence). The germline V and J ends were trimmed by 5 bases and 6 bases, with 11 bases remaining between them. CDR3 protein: CASSLNSNGYTF. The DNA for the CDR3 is TGTGCCAGCAGTCTAAATTCGAATGGCTACACCTTC.

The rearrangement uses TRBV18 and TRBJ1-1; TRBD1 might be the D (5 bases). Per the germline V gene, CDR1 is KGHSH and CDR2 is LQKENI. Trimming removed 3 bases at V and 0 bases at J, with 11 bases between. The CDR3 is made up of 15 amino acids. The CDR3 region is CASSPRQSMNTEAFF. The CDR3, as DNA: TGTGCCAGCTCACCTCGACAGAGCATGAACACTGAAGCTTTCTTT.

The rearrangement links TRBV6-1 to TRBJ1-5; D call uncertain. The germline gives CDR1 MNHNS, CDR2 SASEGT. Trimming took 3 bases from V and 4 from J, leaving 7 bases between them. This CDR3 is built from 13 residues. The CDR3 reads CASSDSLNQPQHF. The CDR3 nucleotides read TGTGCCAGCAGTGATTCACTTAATCAGCCCCAGCATTTT.

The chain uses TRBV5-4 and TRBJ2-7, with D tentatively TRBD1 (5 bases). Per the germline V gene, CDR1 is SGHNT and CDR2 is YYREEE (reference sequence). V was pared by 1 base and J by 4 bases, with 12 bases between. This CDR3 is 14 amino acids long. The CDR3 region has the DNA TGTGCCAGCAGCTTGAAAACAGGAAGGTACGAGCAGTACTTC. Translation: CASSLKTGRYEQYF. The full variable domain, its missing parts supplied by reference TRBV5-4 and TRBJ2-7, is ETGVTQSPTHLIKTRGQQVTLRCSSQSGHNTVSWYQQALGQGPQFIFQYYREEENGRGNFPPRFSGLQFPNYSSELNVNALELDDSALYLCASSLKTGRYEQYFGPGTRLTVT.

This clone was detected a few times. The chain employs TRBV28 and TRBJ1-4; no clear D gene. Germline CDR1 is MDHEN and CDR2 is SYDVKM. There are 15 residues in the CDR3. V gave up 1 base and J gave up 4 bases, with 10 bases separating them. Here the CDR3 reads CASSLYTRYNEKLFF. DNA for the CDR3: TGTGCCAGCAGTTTATATACAAGATATAATGAAAAACTGTTTTTT.

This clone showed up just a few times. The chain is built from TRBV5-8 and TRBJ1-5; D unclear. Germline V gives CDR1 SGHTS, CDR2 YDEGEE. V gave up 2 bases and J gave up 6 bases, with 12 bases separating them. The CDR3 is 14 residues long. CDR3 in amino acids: CASSLLQSVQPQHF. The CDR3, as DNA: TGTGCCAGCAGCTTATTACAGAGTGTTCAGCCCCAGCATTTT.

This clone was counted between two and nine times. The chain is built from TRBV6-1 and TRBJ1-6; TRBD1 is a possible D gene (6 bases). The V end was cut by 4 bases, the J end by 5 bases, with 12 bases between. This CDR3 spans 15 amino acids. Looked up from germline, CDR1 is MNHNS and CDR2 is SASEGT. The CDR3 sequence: CASSAAGVDNSPLHF. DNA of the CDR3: TGTGCCAGCAGTGCTGCAGGGGTGGATAATTCACCCCTCCACTTT.

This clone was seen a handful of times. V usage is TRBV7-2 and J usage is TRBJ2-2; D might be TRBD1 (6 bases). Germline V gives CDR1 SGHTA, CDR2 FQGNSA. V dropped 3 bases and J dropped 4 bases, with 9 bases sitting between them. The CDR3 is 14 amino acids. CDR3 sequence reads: CASSFQGTTGELFF. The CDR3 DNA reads TGTGCCAGCAGCTTCCAGGGGACCACCGGGGAGCTGTTTTTT.

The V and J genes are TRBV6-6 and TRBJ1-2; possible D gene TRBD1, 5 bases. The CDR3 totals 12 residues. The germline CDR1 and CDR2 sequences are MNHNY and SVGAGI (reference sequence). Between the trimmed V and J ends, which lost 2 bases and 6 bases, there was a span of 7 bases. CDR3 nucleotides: TGTGCCAGCAGTTACGCCAGGGATGGCTACACCTTC. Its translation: CASSYARDGYTF.

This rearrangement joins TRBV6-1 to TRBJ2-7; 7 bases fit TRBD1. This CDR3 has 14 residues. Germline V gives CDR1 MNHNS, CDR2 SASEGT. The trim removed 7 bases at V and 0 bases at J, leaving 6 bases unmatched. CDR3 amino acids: CASTPTGSSYEQYF. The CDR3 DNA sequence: TGTGCCAGCACCCCGACAGGGAGCTCCTACGAGCAGTACTTC.

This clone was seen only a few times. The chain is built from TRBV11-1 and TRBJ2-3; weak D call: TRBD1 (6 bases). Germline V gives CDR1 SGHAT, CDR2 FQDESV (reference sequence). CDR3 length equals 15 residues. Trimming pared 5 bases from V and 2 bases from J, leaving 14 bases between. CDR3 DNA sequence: TGTGCCAGCAGCCCCCGGGACACTCACACAGATACGCAGTATTTT. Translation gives CASSPRDTHTDTQYF.

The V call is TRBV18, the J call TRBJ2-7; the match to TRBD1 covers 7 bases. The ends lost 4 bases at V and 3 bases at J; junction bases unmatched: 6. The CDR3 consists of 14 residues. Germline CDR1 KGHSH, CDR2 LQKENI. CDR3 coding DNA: TGTGCCAGCTCACGAACGGGACAGATCTACGAGCAGTACTTC. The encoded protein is CASSRTGQIYEQYF.

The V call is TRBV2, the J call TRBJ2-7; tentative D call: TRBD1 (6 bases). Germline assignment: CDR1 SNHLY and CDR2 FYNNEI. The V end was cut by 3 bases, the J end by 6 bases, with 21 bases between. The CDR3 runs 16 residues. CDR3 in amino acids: CASSDKVGHYPPEQYF. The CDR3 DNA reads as TGTGCCAGCAGTGATAAGGTGGGACACTATCCCCCCGAGCAGTACTTC.

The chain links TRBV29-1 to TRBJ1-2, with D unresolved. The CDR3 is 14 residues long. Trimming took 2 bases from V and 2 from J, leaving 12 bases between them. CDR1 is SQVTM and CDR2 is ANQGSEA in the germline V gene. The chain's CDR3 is CSVERSAGNYGYTF. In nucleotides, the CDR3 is TGCAGCGTTGAACGGTCAGCGGGGAACTATGGCTACACCTTC.